These 29 T cell receptor beta chains originate from one sample sequenced in a study of beta chain features in type 1 diabetes. Expressed TCRB transcripts were sequenced, since all the RNA that had been isolated was reverse transcribed. Clones were sequenced by immunoSEQ multiplex PCR, and TCRdb holds only the in-frame ones, with some missing. Of approximately 100,000 clones listed, 30% to 50% were seen once; the top ten hold about 0.07%. What was sequenced was stem cell memory CD4+ T cells from blood. Every receptor here comes from a woman aged 18-35 years in good health.

J is TRBJ2-1 and V is TRBV6-4, with 16 bases matching TRBD2. Germline CDR1 MRHNA, CDR2 SNTAGT. Losses at the gene ends were 6 bases for V and 9 bases for J; bases not matched to a gene: 2. The CDR3 is 14 amino acids. The DNA of the CDR3 is TGTGCCAGCAGAGGGACTAGCGGGAGGGGTGAGCAGTTCTTC. Translation gives CASRGTSGRGEQFF.

This clone was observed a handful of times. V is TRBV5-6 and J is TRBJ2-5, with 10 bases fitting TRBD2. Germline lookup yields CDR1 SGHDT and CDR2 YYEEEE. This CDR3 contains 17 residues. V dropped 5 bases and J dropped 1; count of bases not matched to a gene: 11. CDR3 DNA: TGTGCCAGCAGGACCGCACCTAGCGGGAGCTTCCAAGAGACCCAGTACTTC. It codes for CASRTAPSGSFQETQYF.

The chain employs TRBV18 and TRBJ1-1; D gene unclear. The CDR3 contains 13 residues. Per the germline V gene, CDR1 is KGHSH and CDR2 is LQKENI. Trimming left V 8 bases short and J 0 bases short, with 10 bases between. This chain's CDR3 is CASRDNMNTEAFF. CDR3 DNA sequence: TGTGCCAGCCGCGACAATATGAACACTGAAGCTTTCTTT.

This clone has just a few counts. J is TRBJ2-1 and V is TRBV9; TRBD2 is a possible D gene (5 bases). In germline, CDR1 is SGDLS, CDR2 YYNGEE. Trimming took off 3 bases at V and 1 base at J, with 17 bases between the two ends. The CDR3 is 17 residues long. The CDR3 DNA is TGTGCCAGCAGCGCGAGGGCGATCGGGGAATCCTACAATGAGCAGTTCTTC. Translation gives CASSARAIGESYNEQFF.

In this sample, this clone turned up a few times. The CDR3 here is CASRRTSSGRKQYF. The CDR3 DNA reads TGTGCCAGCAGGAGAACCTCTAGCGGGAGAAAACAGTACTTC. This chain connects TRBV28 to TRBJ2-7; TRBD2 matches at 10 bases. Germline CDR1 is MDHEN and CDR2 is SYDVKM. This CDR3 is 14 amino acids long. The trim removed 6 bases at V and 10 bases at J, leaving 12 bases unmatched.

The chain recombines TRBV28 with TRBJ2-1, with TRBD1 matching 10 bases. Germline V gene lookup returns CDR1 MDHEN and CDR2 SYDVKM. The CDR3 extends over 15 amino acids. The V segment lost 5 bases and the J segment 4 bases; nucleotides outside the gene matches: 5. The DNA for the CDR3 is TGTGCCAGCAGTCCCGGGACAGGGGCGTACAATGAGCAGTTCTTC. Its translation: CASSPGTGAYNEQFF.

This clone was seen just once. The chain links TRBV11-2 to TRBJ2-2, with D tentatively TRBD2 (5 bases). The CDR3 extends over 13 amino acids. Deletions cut 4 bases from V and 4 bases from J, with 7 bases between. Germline CDR1 reads SGHAT; CDR2 reads FQNNGV. The CDR3, as DNA: TGTGCCAGCAGCTCGGGGAGCACCGGGGAGCTGTTTTTT. It is translated as CASSSGSTGELFF.

V usage is TRBV25-1 and J usage is TRBJ2-1, with unresolved D. Germline V lookup: CDR1 MGHDK, CDR2 SYGVNS. This CDR3 has 12 amino acids. V dropped 2 bases and J dropped 15 bases, with 14 bases sitting between them. CDR3 residues: CASSERYSRVFF. Written as DNA, the CDR3 is TGTGCCAGCAGTGAAAGATACAGTAGAGTGTTCTTC.

In regard to this clone: At one end, the junction sequence differs from germline, possibly due to a read error. The chain recombines TRBV5-6 with TRBJ2-1; TRBD1 matches 9 bases. The CDR3 totals 15 residues. Looked up from germline, CDR1 is SGHDT and CDR2 is YYEEEE. The CDR3 region has the DNA TGTGCCGGCAGCTTTACGGGACAGGGCACGAATGAGCAGTTCTTC. Its translation is CAGSFTGQGTNEQFF.

The chain carries TRBV29-1 and TRBJ2-2; 7 bases are a match to TRBD1. V lost 6 bases to trimming and J lost 3 bases; unmatched junction nucleotides: 4. The length of the CDR3 is 13 residues. Germline V gene sequence: CDR1 SQVTM, CDR2 ANQGSEA. The CDR3 DNA sequence: TGCAGCGTGACAGGGTCGCACACCGGGGAGCTGTTTTTT. This sequence encodes CSVTGSHTGELFF.

This chain uses TRBV27 with TRBJ1-1; maybe TRBD1 (6 bases). The CDR3 spans 15 residues. The germline CDR1 and CDR2 sequences are MNHEY and SMNVEV (reference sequence). The ends were cut back, 0 bases at V and 0 bases at J, with 8 bases in the middle. CDR3 coding DNA: TGTGCCAGCAGTTTATCCCAGGGGCTGAACACTGAAGCTTTCTTT. This translates into CASSLSQGLNTEAFF.

This sequence joins TRBV6-6 and TRBJ1-5; 7 bases map to TRBD1. The CDR3 loop spans 15 amino acids. The V and J ends lost 4 bases and 2 bases, in that order; junction bases with no gene match: 5. In germline, CDR1 is MNHNY, CDR2 SVGAGI (reference sequence). The CDR3: CASSLLQGRNQPQHF. The CDR3 coding sequence is TGTGCCAGCAGTTTACTACAGGGGCGCAATCAGCCCCAGCATTTT.

V gene TRBV6-1 combines with J gene TRBJ1-4; 7 bases match TRBD1. CDR1 is MNHNS and CDR2 is SASEGT in the germline V gene. The V segment lost 6 bases and the J segment 4 bases; nucleotides outside the gene matches: 2. The CDR3 has 13 amino acids. CDR3 DNA: TGTGCCAGCAGCCGGGACAGTAATGAAAAACTGTTTTTT. It is translated as CASSRDSNEKLFF.

The gene calls are TRBV5-8 and TRBJ2-3; D is undetermined. Between the trimmed V and J ends, which lost 0 bases and 2 bases, there was a span of 10 bases. The CDR3 contains 15 residues. Germline CDR1 SGHTS, CDR2 YDEGEE. This CDR3 is CASSLEGTNTDTQYF. Here the CDR3 DNA reads TGTGCCAGCAGCTTGGAAGGCACTAACACAGATACGCAGTATTTT.

The table lists this clone with a few counts. The chain uses TRBV18 and TRBJ2-7; maybe TRBD1 (6 bases). In germline, CDR1 is KGHSH, CDR2 LQKENI. The V end lost 4 bases, the J end lost 3 bases, and 10 bases lay between the germline ends. This CDR3 has 13 residues. This chain's CDR3 is CASSRDTYYEQYF. In DNA form, the CDR3 reads TGTGCCAGCTCACGGGACACCTACTACGAGCAGTACTTC.

This clone turned up a few times. The V and J genes are TRBV10-3 and TRBJ1-5; 7 bases are shared with TRBD1. V gave up 2 bases and J gave up 4 bases; unmatched junction bases: 2. Germline CDR1 reads ENHRY; CDR2 reads SYGVKD. CDR3 size: 14 residues. This CDR3 reads CAISEGQANQPQHF. CDR3 coding DNA: TGTGCCATCAGTGAGGGACAGGCAAATCAGCCCCAGCATTTT.

This clone was seen a handful of times. CDR3 amino acids: CASSAQGHEQFF. In DNA form, the CDR3 reads TGCGCCAGCAGCGCACAGGGTCATGAGCAGTTCTTC. The chain employs TRBV5-1 and TRBJ2-1; D may be TRBD1 (6 bases). Germline V CDR1 and CDR2: SGHRS, YFSETQ. V gave up 4 bases and J gave up 8 bases, with 10 bases separating them. The CDR3 is 12 residues long.

The chain is built from TRBV12-5 and TRBJ2-1, with TRBD2 matching 8 bases. The CDR3 loop spans 15 amino acids. After removal of 1 base from V and 5 bases from J, the junction contained 4 bases not matched to a gene. Germline lookup yields CDR1 LGHNT and CDR2 FRNRAP. As DNA, the CDR3 is TGTGCTAGTGGTTTGGCCGGGACTAGGAACAATGAGCAGTTCTTC. It yields the protein CASGLAGTRNNEQFF.

As DNA, the CDR3 is TGTGCCAGCAGCGTAAGGGGCGATCCTGGGGCCAACGTCCTGACTTTC. It yields the protein CASSVRGDPGANVLTF. The chain combines TRBV9 with TRBJ2-6; possibly TRBD1 for D (5 bases). The CDR3 runs 16 residues. CDR1 is SGDLS and CDR2 is YYNGEE in the germline V gene. V lost 1 base and J lost 2, with 10 bases in between.

V and J are TRBV27 and TRBJ2-7; D perhaps matches TRBD1 (6 bases). CDR1 is MNHEY, CDR2 SMNVEV, per germline (reference sequence). V lost 11 bases and J 3 bases, leaving 20 bases between the germline ends. The CDR3 consists of 14 residues. The DNA for the CDR3 is TGTGCCTCTAAGGTCTCCCAGGGGTTCTACGAGCAGTACTTC. Encoded protein: CASKVSQGFYEQYF.

This clone has more than one count but fewer than ten. The J gene is TRBJ1-4, the V gene TRBV2; unclear D gene. This CDR3 spans 14 amino acids. The ends were cut back, 6 bases at V and 0 bases at J, with 8 bases in the middle. From germline, CDR1 is SNHLY and CDR2 FYNNEI. The CDR3, as DNA: TGTGCCAGCAGGGCAGTATCAACTAATGAAAAACTGTTTTTT. This translates into CASRAVSTNEKLFF.

The table lists this clone with a count of one. The chain joins TRBV6-6 to TRBJ2-6; D gene ambiguous. Germline CDR1 reads MNHNY; CDR2 reads SVGAGI (reference sequence). V lost 5 bases and J 1 base, leaving 12 bases between the germline ends. The CDR3 covers 16 residues. The CDR3 DNA sequence: TGTGCCAGCAGTCCCCTTATTTCGTCTGGGGCCAACGTCCTGACTTTC. Its translation is CASSPLISSGANVLTF.

The chain carries TRBV27 and TRBJ2-7; TRBD1 matches 10 bases. This CDR3 has 16 residues. Losses at the gene ends were 5 bases for V and 2 bases for J; bases not matched to a gene: 9. Germline loops: CDR1 MNHEY, CDR2 SMNVEV (reference sequence). Here the CDR3 reads CASSKRGTGDPYEQYF. CDR3 in DNA: TGTGCCAGCAGTAAAAGGGGGACAGGGGACCCCTACGAGCAGTACTTC.

The rearrangement uses TRBV28 and TRBJ2-7, with a tentative D call TRBD2 (6 bases). This CDR3 region has 12 residues. Germline V lookup: CDR1 MDHEN, CDR2 SYDVKM. V was clipped by 5 bases and J by 13 bases, with 18 bases between them. The CDR3 reads CASSRGGRSPYF. The DNA for the CDR3 is TGTGCCAGCAGTCGCGGAGGGAGGTCCCCATACTTC.

This sequence joins TRBV28 and TRBJ2-7, with 7 positions matching TRBD1. Germline CDR1 and CDR2: MDHEN and SYDVKM. Losses at the gene ends were 2 bases for V and 4 bases for J; bases not matched to a gene: 5. CDR3 length: 14 residues. The CDR3 DNA reads as TGTGCCAGCAGTTTAGAGGGGGCTTTTTACGAGCAGTACTTC. It yields the protein CASSLEGAFYEQYF.

This clone was detected a few times. V gene TRBV4-1 combines with J gene TRBJ1-5; D gene ambiguous. From germline, CDR1 is MGHRA and CDR2 YSYEKL. With 1 base removed from V and 0 bases from J, the gap between germline ends came to 7 bases. CDR3 size: 15 residues. As DNA, the CDR3 is TGCGCCAGCAGCCAAGCTCGGTATAGCAATCAGCCCCAGCATTTT. Its protein is CASSQARYSNQPQHF.

This clone appeared a single time. The CDR3 here is CASSLAGLSSYNEQFF. The DNA for the CDR3 is TGTGCCAGCAGTTTGGCGGGACTATCTTCCTACAATGAGCAGTTCTTC. The chain joins TRBV28 to TRBJ2-1; TRBD2 matches 7 bases. Per the germline V gene, CDR1 is MDHEN and CDR2 is SYDVKM. V lost 3 bases, J lost 1 base, and 6 bases stayed unmatched. The CDR3 extends over 16 amino acids.

The V gene is TRBV15, the J gene TRBJ1-1; possible D gene TRBD1, 5 bases. This CDR3 is 14 amino acids long. With 7 bases removed from V and 0 bases from J, the gap between germline ends came to 12 bases. The germline gives CDR1 LNHNV, CDR2 YYDKDF (reference sequence). CDR3 coding DNA: TGTGCCACCACCAATATACAGGTGAACACTGAAGCTTTCTTT. This translates into CATTNIQVNTEAFF.

V is TRBV10-2 and J is TRBJ2-1; D remains unclear. Per germline, CDR1 WSHSY and CDR2 SAAADI. The germline V and J ends were trimmed by 5 bases and 4 bases, with 6 bases remaining between them. The CDR3 runs 12 residues. The CDR3: CASSLRYNEQFF. In DNA, the CDR3 is TGCGCCAGCAGTTTGCGGTACAATGAGCAGTTCTTC.